This T cell receptor beta chain was recorded in a study of a mutant IDH1 vaccine in newly diagnosed glioma. Findings of the study overall: In around 93% of patients, immune responses induced by the vaccine occurred.

The V end lost 9 bases, the J end lost 5 bases, and 15 bases lay between the germline ends. Germline V gene lookup returns CDR1 SGHTS and CDR2 YDEGEE. There are 13 residues in the CDR3. Turning to this clone: Its antigen is unknown.

Time point: baseline, week 1 (first vaccination visit). Treatment in this sample: pre-vaccination baseline after standard-of-care therapy. The data were produced by immunoSEQ multiplex PCR, yet TCRdb's version contains in-frame clones alone and is incomplete. The sample consists of around 89,000 clones, about four fifths of them appearing once. The chain carries TRBV5-8 and TRBJ1-3; D perhaps matches TRBD1 (6 bases). The source is a woman aged 45-59 years with glioma. Source: PBMCs, taken from a glioma patient treated with radiotherapy, temozolomide or both. For the CDR3, the DNA is TGTGCCACCGGAGGAGGGGGTCGAAACACCATATATTTT. It is translated as CATGGGGRNTIYF.